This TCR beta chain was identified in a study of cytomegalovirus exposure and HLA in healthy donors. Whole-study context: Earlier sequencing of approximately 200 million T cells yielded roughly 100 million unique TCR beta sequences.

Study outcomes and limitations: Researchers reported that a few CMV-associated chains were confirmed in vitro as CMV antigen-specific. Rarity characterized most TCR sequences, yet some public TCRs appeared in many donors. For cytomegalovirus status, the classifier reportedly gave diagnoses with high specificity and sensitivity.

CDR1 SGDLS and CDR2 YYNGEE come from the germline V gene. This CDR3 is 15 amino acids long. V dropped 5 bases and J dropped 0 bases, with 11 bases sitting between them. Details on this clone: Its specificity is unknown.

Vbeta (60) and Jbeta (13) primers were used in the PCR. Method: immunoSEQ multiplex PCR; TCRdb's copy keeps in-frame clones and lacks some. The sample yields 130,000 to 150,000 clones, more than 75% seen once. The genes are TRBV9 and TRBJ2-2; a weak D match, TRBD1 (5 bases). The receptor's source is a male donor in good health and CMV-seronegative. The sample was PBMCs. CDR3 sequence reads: CASSFDSSNTGELFF. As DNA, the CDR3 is TGTGCCAGCAGTTTTGACAGTTCGAACACCGGGGAGCTGTTTTTT.